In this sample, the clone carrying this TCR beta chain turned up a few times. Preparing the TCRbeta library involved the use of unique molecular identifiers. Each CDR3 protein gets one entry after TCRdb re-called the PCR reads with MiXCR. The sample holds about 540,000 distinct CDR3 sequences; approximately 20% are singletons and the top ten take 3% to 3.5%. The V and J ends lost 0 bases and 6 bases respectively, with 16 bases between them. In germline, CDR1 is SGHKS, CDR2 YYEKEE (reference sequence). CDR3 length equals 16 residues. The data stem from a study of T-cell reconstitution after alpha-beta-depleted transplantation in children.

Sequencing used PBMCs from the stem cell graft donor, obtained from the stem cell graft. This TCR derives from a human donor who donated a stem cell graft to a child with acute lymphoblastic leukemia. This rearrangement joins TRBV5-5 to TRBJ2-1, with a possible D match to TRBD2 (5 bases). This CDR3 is CASSLVWPPGFNEQFF. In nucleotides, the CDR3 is TGTGCCAGCAGCTTGGTTTGGCCCCCGGGGTTCAATGAGCAGTTCTTC.